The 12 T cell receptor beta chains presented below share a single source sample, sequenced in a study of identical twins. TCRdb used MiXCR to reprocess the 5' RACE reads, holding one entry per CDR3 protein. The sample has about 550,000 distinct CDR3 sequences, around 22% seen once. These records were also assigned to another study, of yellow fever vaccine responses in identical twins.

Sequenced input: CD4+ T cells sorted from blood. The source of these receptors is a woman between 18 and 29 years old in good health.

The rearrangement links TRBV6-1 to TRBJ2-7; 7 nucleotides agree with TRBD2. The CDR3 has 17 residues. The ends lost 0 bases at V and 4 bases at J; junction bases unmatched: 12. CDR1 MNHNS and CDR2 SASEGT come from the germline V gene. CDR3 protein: CASSEALLGLGYYEQYV. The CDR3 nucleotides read TGTGCCAGCAGTGAAGCGCTTCTAGGACTAGGTTATTACGAGCAGTACGTC.

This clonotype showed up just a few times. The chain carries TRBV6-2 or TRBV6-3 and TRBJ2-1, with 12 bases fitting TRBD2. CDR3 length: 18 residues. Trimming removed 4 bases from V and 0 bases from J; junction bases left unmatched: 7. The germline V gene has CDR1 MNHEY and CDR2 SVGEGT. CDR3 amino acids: CASSLTSGSFGSYNEQFF. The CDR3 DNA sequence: TGTGCCAGCAGTTTGACTAGCGGGAGTTTCGGCTCCTACAATGAGCAGTTCTTC.

DNA for the CDR3: TGTGCCAGCAGCAGAAAGGGTTTTTCGTCCGACAATGAGCAGTTCTTC. Its translation: CASSRKGFSSDNEQFF. This sequence joins TRBV5-5 and TRBJ2-1; D not resolved. Germline loops: CDR1 SGHKS, CDR2 YYEKEE (reference sequence). This CDR3 comprises 16 residues. V was pared by 4 bases and J by 5 bases, with 19 bases between. The whole variable domain, filled in from reference TRBV5-5 and TRBJ2-1, reads DAGVTQSPTHLIKTRGQQVTLRCSPISGHKSVSWYQQVLGQGPQFIFQYYEKEERGRGNFPDRFSARQFPNYSSELNVNALLLGDSALYLCASSRKGFSSDNEQFFGPGTRLTVL.

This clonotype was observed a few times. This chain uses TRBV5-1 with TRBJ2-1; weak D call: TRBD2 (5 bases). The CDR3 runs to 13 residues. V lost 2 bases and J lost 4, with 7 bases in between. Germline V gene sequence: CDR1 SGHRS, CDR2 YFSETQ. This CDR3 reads CASSLLDYNEQFF. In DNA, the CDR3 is TGCGCCAGCAGCTTACTAGATTACAATGAGCAGTTCTTC.

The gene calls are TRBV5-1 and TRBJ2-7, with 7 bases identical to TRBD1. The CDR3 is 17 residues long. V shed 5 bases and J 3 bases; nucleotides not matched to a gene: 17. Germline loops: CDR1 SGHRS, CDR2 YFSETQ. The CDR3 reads CASRFGQEEGRYYEQYF. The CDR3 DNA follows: TGCGCCAGCAGATTCGGACAGGAGGAAGGACGCTACTACGAGCAGTACTTC.

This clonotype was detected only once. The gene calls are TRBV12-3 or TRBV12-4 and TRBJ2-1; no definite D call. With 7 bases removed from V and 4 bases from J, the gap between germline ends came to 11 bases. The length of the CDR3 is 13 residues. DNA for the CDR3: TGTGCCAGCAATTCCGGGCTGTACAATGAGCAGTTCTTC. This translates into CASNSGLYNEQFF.

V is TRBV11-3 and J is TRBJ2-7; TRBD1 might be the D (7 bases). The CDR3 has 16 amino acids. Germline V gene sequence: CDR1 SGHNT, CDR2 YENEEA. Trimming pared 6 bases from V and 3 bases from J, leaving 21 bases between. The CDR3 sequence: CASRPGGGPKNYEQYF. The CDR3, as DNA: TGTGCCAGCAGACCAGGGGGAGGTCCGAAGAACTACGAGCAGTACTTC.

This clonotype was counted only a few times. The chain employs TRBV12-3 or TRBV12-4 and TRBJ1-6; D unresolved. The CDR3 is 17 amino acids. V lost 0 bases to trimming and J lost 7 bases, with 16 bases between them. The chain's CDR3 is CASSLAGSRVLNSPLHF. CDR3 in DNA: TGTGCCAGCAGTTTAGCGGGTTCCCGGGTTCTAAATTCACCCCTCCACTTT.

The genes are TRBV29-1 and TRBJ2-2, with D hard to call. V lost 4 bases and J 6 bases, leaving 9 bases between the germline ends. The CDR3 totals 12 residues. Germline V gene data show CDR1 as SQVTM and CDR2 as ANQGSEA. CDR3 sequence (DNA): TGCAGCGTTGTGGGGTGGGCCGGGGAGCTGTTTTTT. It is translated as CSVVGWAGELFF.

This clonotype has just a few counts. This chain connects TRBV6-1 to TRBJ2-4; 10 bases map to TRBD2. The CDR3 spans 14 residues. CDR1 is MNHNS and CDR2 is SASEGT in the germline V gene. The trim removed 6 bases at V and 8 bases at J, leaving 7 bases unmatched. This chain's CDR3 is CASRPSGSGDIQYF. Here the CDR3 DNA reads TGTGCCAGCAGACCTAGCGGGAGTGGGGACATTCAGTACTTC.

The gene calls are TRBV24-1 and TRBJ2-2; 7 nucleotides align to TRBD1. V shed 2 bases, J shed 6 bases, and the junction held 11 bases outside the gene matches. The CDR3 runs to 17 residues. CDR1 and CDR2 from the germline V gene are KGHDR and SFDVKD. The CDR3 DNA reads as TGTGCCACCAGTGATTCCACAGGACAGGTTTCGGCCGGGGAGCTGTTTTTT. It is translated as CATSDSTGQVSAGELFF.

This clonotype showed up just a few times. The CDR3 sequence is CASSQEFTDTQYF. The CDR3 nucleotides read TGTGCCAGCAGCCAAGAATTCACAGATACGCAGTATTTT. The chain carries TRBV4-2 and TRBJ2-3; no firm D call. Germline V gene sequence: CDR1 LGHNA, CDR2 YNFKEQ. This CDR3 is built from 13 residues. Trimming cost V 0 bases and J 2 bases, with 3 bases left between them.